In this sample, the clone carrying this T cell receptor (beta chain) turned up a few times. As yet, its antigen is unknown. Here immunoSEQ multiplex PCR was the method, and the copy in TCRdb shows in-frame clones only, minus some. Here the sample spans 7,000 to 9,000 clones, roughly a third being singletons. These data are taken from a study of Tregs in tolerant kidney transplant recipients. About the research overall: Recipients received nonmyeloablative bone marrow transplants from related graft donors, with transient mixed chimerism.

CDR3 length: 13 amino acids. Trimming took off 1 base at V and 1 base at J, with 4 bases between the two ends. Germline CDR1 and CDR2: SGHVS and FNYEAQ. FACS sorting followed an approximately six-day coculture of CFSE-labeled recipient PBMCs with irradiated graft donor PBMCs. Regarding the study as a whole: Findings come from small patient numbers and require larger validation. Donor-specific Treg expansion exceeded global Treg expansion in tolerant patients, suggesting antigen drive.

The J gene is TRBJ1-1, the V gene TRBV7-6; D gene uncertain. The TCR originated in a human patient who received a combined kidney and bone marrow transplant. Sequences were derived from CD8+ T cells from blood cultured with allogeneic cells, sampled before the transplant. CDR3 DNA sequence: TGTGCCAGCAGCTTAGGGGCGAACACTGAAGCTTTCTTT. It codes for CASSLGANTEAFF.